The T cell receptor (beta chain) under discussion was sequenced for a study of CD8+ T cells in alopecia areata. Study as a whole: The study gave treated patients oral tofacitinib at 5 to 10 mg twice daily.

Germline V gene data show CDR1 as KGHSH and CDR2 as LQKENI. CDR3 length equals 13 residues. V dropped 3 bases and J dropped 4 bases, with 9 bases sitting between them. From alopecia areata patients, lesional scalp punch biopsies and peripheral blood were collected. RNA was isolated and reverse transcribed to cDNA, the sequencing template. Sequencing was performed with immunoSEQ multiplex PCR; in TCRdb, only in-frame clones are kept and a portion is missing. Of more than 8,500 clones listed, approximately 65% are singletons. The source material was skin. This TCR derives from a human donor with alopecia areata. V and J are TRBV18 and TRBJ2-5; D gene ambiguous. The CDR3 DNA reads TGTGCCAGCTCACCGGGTGATGGAGAGACCCAGTACTTC. Translating it yields CASSPGDGETQYF.